This entry describes one T cell receptor (beta chain). The antigen is unknown. This CDR3 is 10 amino acids long. Germline loops: CDR1 DFQATT, CDR2 SNEGSKA (reference sequence). Researchers made TCR cDNA using 5'RACE template switching, and this step added a universal primer site and UMIs. TCRdb called the 5' RACE reads again in MiXCR, with one record for every CDR3 protein. The top ten clones hold 11% to 15% of a sample with 450,000 to 650,000 distinct CDR3 sequences, around an eighth of them seen once. This specimen belongs to a study of T cells after yellow fever vaccination. Study as a whole: Some fractions had low cell numbers, and these were prepared with SMART-Seq v4 Ultra Low Input.

General study findings and limits: FACS-sorted repertoires could harbor abundant contaminating bulk-population clonotypes. Overlap between CD4 and CD8 compartments was detected for a small share of clonotypes.

The rearrangement joins TRBV20-1 to TRBJ2-3; TRBD1 or TRBD2 may be the D gene (7 bases each). This receptor was obtained from a man in his thirties or forties who received the YFV17D yellow fever vaccine. The source material was PBMCs, sampled on the day of the yellow fever booster vaccination. CDR3 sequence (DNA): TGCCGAGCGGGACAGGATACGCAGTATTTT. This codes for CRAGQDTQYF.